This T cell receptor (beta chain) was observed in a study of shared clonotypes between healthy human individuals. Broader study findings: Generation probabilities were higher for clonotypes shared across all four sorted-subset donors than for unshared ones. A few donors held around 5% of naive CD4 clonotypes in common.

This clone was observed a few times. Its antigen is unidentified. The CDR3 runs to 14 residues. Germline CDR1 is MNHEY and CDR2 is SVGAGI. The germline V and J ends were trimmed by 4 bases and 3 bases, with 12 bases remaining between them. There were no recent acute infections or vaccinations among the donors, who were healthy HIV-negative adults. The data were produced by immunoSEQ multiplex PCR, yet TCRdb's version contains in-frame clones alone and is incomplete. The sample lists some 1.1 million clones; around three quarters were seen once. The TCR was taken from a man in his late teens or twenties in good health. Some clones in this sample may be carry-over from other donors' samples. The chain employs TRBV6-5 and TRBJ1-1; no firm D call. Source material: memory CD4+ T cells from PBMCs. Subset specified: CD45RA-negative fraction. For the CDR3, the DNA is TGTGCCAGCAGTTCCCCTGGGTGGGACACTGAAGCTTTCTTT. Amino acids: CASSSPGWDTEAFF.